This entry lists 20 T cell receptor beta chains sequenced from one sample in a study of cytomegalovirus exposure and HLA in healthy donors. Primers for the PCR totalled 60 Vbeta and 13 Jbeta. The repertoire was sequenced with immunoSEQ multiplex PCR; TCRdb's copy has only in-frame clones and lacks some. The sample has roughly 180,000 clones; over 65% are singletons. The specimen was PBMCs. Source of these receptors: a man aged 18-30 years in good health and CMV-seronegative.

This chain joins TRBV28 and TRBJ1-4; 7 bases map to TRBD1. This CDR3 has 15 amino acids. V was clipped by 7 bases and J by 2 bases; unmatched bases: 7. Per the germline V gene, CDR1 is MDHEN and CDR2 is SYDVKM. DNA for the CDR3: TGTGCCAGCACTCAGACAGGGACTACTAATGAAAAACTGTTTTTT. Amino acid sequence: CASTQTGTTNEKLFF.

This clone was observed a few times. This rearrangement joins TRBV4-1 to TRBJ2-1; tentatively, D is TRBD1 (5 bases). The CDR3 covers 17 residues. The V end lost 0 bases, the J end lost 1 base, and 13 bases lay between the germline ends. Germline V lookup: CDR1 MGHRA, CDR2 YSYEKL. CDR3 sequence reads: CASSQEGASGSYNEQFF. As DNA, the CDR3 is TGCGCCAGCAGCCAAGAAGGGGCTAGTGGGTCCTACAATGAGCAGTTCTTC.

The DNA of the CDR3 is TGCGCCAGCAGCTCCACAGGGGGCAACCAAGAGACCCAGTACTTC. Translating it yields CASSSTGGNQETQYF. The chain is built from TRBV5-1 and TRBJ2-5, with TRBD1 matching over 9 bases. With 3 bases clipped from V and 0 bases from J, the junction kept 3 bases outside the gene matches. The CDR3 is 15 amino acids. Germline V lookup: CDR1 SGHRS, CDR2 YFSETQ.

CDR3 loop: CASSSGLPGETQYF. The CDR3 bases are TGTGCCAGCAGTTCGGGACTCCCGGGGGAGACCCAGTACTTC. This rearrangement joins TRBV27 to TRBJ2-5, with D perhaps TRBD2 (6 bases). The CDR3 is made up of 14 amino acids. The germline V gene encodes CDR1 MNHEY and CDR2 SMNVEV (reference sequence). The V and J ends lost 4 bases and 5 bases respectively, with 14 bases between them.

In its sample, this clone was seen a few times. The chain joins TRBV9 to TRBJ2-1; 10 bases are a match to TRBD2. V was pared by 0 bases and J by 7 bases, with 4 bases of the junction left unmatched. Germline V gives CDR1 SGDLS, CDR2 YYNGEE. The CDR3 loop spans 15 amino acids. The chain's CDR3 is CASSVEGTSENEQFF. The CDR3 bases are TGTGCCAGCAGCGTAGAGGGGACTAGCGAGAATGAGCAGTTCTTC.

The chain combines TRBV5-1 with TRBJ1-5; TRBD1 is a possible D gene (5 bases). In germline, CDR1 is SGHRS, CDR2 YFSETQ. Trimming removed 2 bases from V and 2 bases from J, with 14 bases in between. This CDR3 contains 16 residues. CDR3: CASSLGGGERNQPQHF. The CDR3 bases are TGCGCCAGCAGCTTAGGCGGGGGGGAACGCAATCAGCCCCAGCATTTT.

This chain uses TRBV7-8 with TRBJ2-3, with 8 positions matching TRBD1. Germline CDR1 reads SGHVS; CDR2 reads FQNEAQ. Trimming at V came to 5 bases and at J to 3 bases, leaving 10 bases not matched to a gene. CDR3 length: 16 residues. The CDR3 sequence is CASSIYRGLRTDTQYF. The CDR3 nucleotides are TGTGCCAGCAGCATTTACAGGGGGTTACGTACAGATACGCAGTATTTT. The entire variable domain, with the rest obtained from reference TRBV7-8 and TRBJ2-3, is as follows: GAGVSQSPRYKVAKRGQDVALRCDPISGHVSLFWYQQALGQGPEFLTYFQNEAQLDKSGLPSDRFFAERPEGSVSTLKIQRTQQEDSAVYLCASSIYRGLRTDTQYFGPGTRLTVL.

The chain has TRBV25-1 and TRBJ1-6; the match to TRBD1 covers 9 bases. Germline trimming cut 8 bases from V and 7 bases from J; bases unmatched to any gene: 0. The CDR3 totals 12 residues. CDR1 is MGHDK and CDR2 is SYGVNS in the germline V gene. The CDR3 spells CASGQGNSPLHF. The CDR3 DNA is TGTGCCAGCGGACAGGGGAATTCACCCCTCCACTTT.

The rearrangement joins TRBV2 to TRBJ2-2; D call uncertain. CDR1 and CDR2 from the germline V gene are SNHLY and FYNNEI. Trimming took off 8 bases at V and 6 bases at J, with 7 bases between the two ends. The CDR3 is made up of 11 amino acids. CDR3 in amino acids: CASARSGELFF. The CDR3, as DNA: TGTGCCAGCGCTCGGTCCGGGGAGCTGTTTTTT.

This clone appeared a single time. CDR3 residues: CAWSVGDRTMQPQHF. CDR3 in DNA: TGTGCCTGGAGTGTAGGGGACAGGACGATGCAGCCCCAGCATTTT. The V call is TRBV30, the J call TRBJ1-5; 8 nucleotides agree with TRBD1. This CDR3 is built from 15 residues. The germline gives CDR1 GTSNPN, CDR2 SVGIG (reference sequence). Trimming took 0 bases from V and 7 from J; bases not matched to a gene: 8.

The chain links TRBV6-1 to TRBJ1-1, with D hard to call. V dropped 5 bases and J dropped 5 bases, with 9 bases sitting between them. In germline, CDR1 is MNHNS, CDR2 SASEGT. The CDR3 contains 12 residues. The CDR3 region is CASSFGWTEAFF. Written as DNA, the CDR3 is TGTGCCAGCAGTTTCGGGTGGACTGAAGCTTTCTTT.

The chain employs TRBV19 and TRBJ1-1, with D perhaps matching TRBD1 (6 bases). The germline gives CDR1 LNHDA, CDR2 SQIVND (reference sequence). The germline V and J ends were trimmed by 6 bases and 5 bases, with 19 bases remaining between them. The CDR3 totals 15 residues. The CDR3 loop reads CASSSLGTHLTEAFF. CDR3 sequence (DNA): TGTGCCAGTAGCAGTCTCGGGACACATCTAACTGAAGCTTTCTTT. Full variable domain (missing parts from reference TRBV19 and TRBJ1-1): DGGITQSPKYLFRKEGQNVTLSCEQNLNHDAMYWYRQDPGQGLRLIYYSQIVNDFQKGDIAEGYSVSREKKESFPLTVTSAQKNPTAFYLCASSSLGTHLTEAFFGQGTRLTVV.

The chain joins TRBV28 to TRBJ1-1; D is unclear. With 1 base removed from V and 0 bases from J, the gap between germline ends came to 9 bases. The CDR3 has 15 residues. CDR1 is MDHEN, CDR2 SYDVKM, per germline. The CDR3 bases are TGTGCCAGCAGTTTATTGTCGGGAATGAACACTGAAGCTTTCTTT. It codes for CASSLLSGMNTEAFF.

Regarding this clone: At one end the junction does not follow the germline gene, possibly because of a read error. Written as DNA, the CDR3 is TGTTCCAGCAGCTTAGCTGGCCGAAATCAGCCCCAGCATTTT. It codes for CSSSLAGRNQPQHF. The chain joins TRBV7-9 to TRBJ1-5; D unclear. CDR1 is SEHNR and CDR2 is FQNEAQ in the germline V gene (reference sequence). This CDR3 is 14 amino acids long.

This clone appeared once. The chain links TRBV7-3 to TRBJ2-3; 10 bases map to TRBD2. The CDR3 loop spans 15 amino acids. V dropped 2 bases and J dropped 1; count of bases not matched to a gene: 0. Germline loops: CDR1 SGHTA, CDR2 FQGTGA. This chain's CDR3 is CASSLGTSGTDTQYF. Here the CDR3 DNA reads TGTGCCAGCAGCTTAGGGACTAGCGGCACAGATACGCAGTATTTT.

CDR3 nucleotides: TGTGCCAGCAGTTCCCTAGGACAGGGAAATGAAAAACTGTTTTTT. Translating it yields CASSSLGQGNEKLFF. The genes are TRBV2 and TRBJ1-4; TRBD1 aligns across 8 bases. Germline values: CDR1 SNHLY, CDR2 FYNNEI. The CDR3 runs to 15 residues. Trimming cost V 5 bases and J 5 bases; bases outside gene matches: 7.

This clone appeared a few times. This chain joins TRBV9 and TRBJ1-1, with a tentative D call TRBD1 (5 bases). V lost 4 bases to trimming and J lost 1 base, with 11 bases between them. This CDR3 comprises 14 residues. Germline lookup yields CDR1 SGDLS and CDR2 YYNGEE. The CDR3 DNA sequence: TGTGCCAGCAGCCCCCGACAGACGAACACTGAAGCTTTCTTT. Translation gives CASSPRQTNTEAFF. Together with reference TRBV9 and TRBJ1-1, the CDR3 gives the full variable domain: DSGVTQTPKHLITATGQRVTLRCSPRSGDLSVYWYQQSLDQGLQFLIQYYNGEERAKGNILERFSAQQFPDLHSELNLSSLELGDSALYFCASSPRQTNTEAFFGQGTRLTVV.

This clone was recorded once. The V and J genes are TRBV29-1 and TRBJ2-3; TRBD1 is a possible D gene (6 bases). With 5 bases removed from V and 7 bases from J, the gap between germline ends came to 22 bases. There are 15 residues in the CDR3. Germline CDR1 is SQVTM and CDR2 is ANQGSEA. CDR3 DNA sequence: TGCAGCGTTCGTTCAGGGGTGGAGAGCACGCATACGCAGTATTTT. Its translation is CSVRSGVESTHTQYF.

J is TRBJ1-6 and V is TRBV6-1; TRBD1 matches at 7 bases. The CDR3 runs to 15 residues. The J segment lost 7 bases and the V segment lost 6 bases, leaving 9 bases of the junction unmatched. CDR1 is MNHNS and CDR2 is SASEGT in the germline V gene. In DNA, the CDR3 is TGTGCCAGCAGGGGGGGACAGCTACAGAATTCACCCCTCCACTTT. Its protein is CASRGGQLQNSPLHF.

Turning to this clone: The junction does not match germline at one end; this may be a read error. The V call is TRBV7-7, the J call TRBJ2-7; tentatively, D is TRBD1 (6 bases). The CDR3 contains 14 residues. Per the germline V gene, CDR1 is SSHAT and CDR2 is FNYEAQ (reference sequence). CDR3 sequence (DNA): TGTGCTAGCAGCTTCAGTCCAGGGGCCGGCGAGCAGTACTTC. Protein: CASSFSPGAGEQYF.